A selection of T cell receptor beta chains follows, all from one sample in a study of cytomegalovirus exposure and HLA in healthy donors. Profiling relied on immunoSEQ multiplex PCR, and the TCRdb table lists in-frame clones only, not all of them. Among 60,000 to 90,000 clones listed, around 95% were seen once. Sequences were obtained from PBMCs. These TCRs come from a woman under 30 in good health and CMV-seronegative. The CDR3 runs from the conserved cysteine through the conserved F or W. Each record gives: V gene, D gene, J gene, clone size, CDR3 DNA, CDR3 protein. D genes are given only for firm matches. The size of a clone is reported for some rows only, either as once, few or many, or as a class for expanded clones.

V: TRBV2
D: -
J: TRBJ1-3
size: -
DNA: TGTGCCAGCAGGAACACAGGGAGCTCTGGAAACACCATATATTTT
CDR3: CASRNTGSSGNTIYF

V: TRBV7-9
D: -
J: TRBJ1-2
size: -
DNA: TGTGCCAGCAGCTTAGGCCGTCAGGATGGCTACACCTTC
CDR3: CASSLGRQDGYTF

V: TRBV5-6
D: TRBD2
J: TRBJ2-3
size: -
DNA: TGTGCCAGCAGCCTTGCCTCTAGCGGGGGGGCTTTAGATACGCAGTATTTT
CDR3: CASSLASSGGALDTQYF

V: TRBV18
D: TRBD2
J: TRBJ2-7
size: once
DNA: TGTGCCAGCTCACCCGGACTAGCGGACCCCTACGAGCAGTACTTC
CDR3: CASSPGLADPYEQYF

V: TRBV7-3
D: -
J: TRBJ2-2
size: -
DNA: TGTGCCAGCAGCCCCCTAGGTTCCGGGGAGCTGTTTTTT
CDR3: CASSPLGSGELFF

V: TRBV5-6
D: -
J: TRBJ1-4
size: -
DNA: TGTGCCAGCAGCTTGAGCCCCACTGGAAAACTGTTTTTT
CDR3: CASSLSPTGKLFF

V: TRBV13
D: TRBD1
J: TRBJ1-4
size: -
DNA: TGTGCCAGCAGCCTTCACCAACTCGTCGGGGACAGGGCCAGGGCGACTAATGAAAAACTGTTTTTT
CDR3: CASSLHQLVGDRARATNEKLFF

V: TRBV18
D: -
J: TRBJ1-2
size: -
DNA: TGTGCCAGCTCACCGAGGCCCCTCGGATGGGGCTACACCTTC
CDR3: CASSPRPLGWGYTF

V: TRBV7-8
D: TRBD1
J: TRBJ2-7
size: -
DNA: TGTGCCAGCAGCCACCTTAGGCTGGGACAGGGGTCATACGAGCAGTACTTC
CDR3: CASSHLRLGQGSYEQYF

V: TRBV7-2
D: -
J: TRBJ1-1
size: -
DNA: TGTGCCAGCAGCTTAGTTGAGGGTACTGAAGCTTTCTTT
CDR3: CASSLVEGTEAFF

V: TRBV6-1
D: TRBD1
J: TRBJ1-1
size: once
DNA: TGTGCCAGCAGCCAAGGAGGACAGGGGACCTATGAAGCTTTCTTT
CDR3: CASSQGGQGTYEAFF